The subject of this entry is one T cell receptor beta chain. This entry is derived from a study of blood T cell repertoires in COVID-19. Study details: From T cells, B-cell-depleted T cells, or PBMCs came the material, which was cDNA or gDNA.

Individuals aged roughly 18 to 100 years were recruited from 24 US areas. Original handling: How many nucleated cells were present was estimated from reference gene primer amplification. Only in-frame clones appear in the TCRdb table, and some are missing; sequencing was by immunoSEQ multiplex PCR. V and J calls and clone size are copied from that table; D and trimming were computed from the DNA. The sample records about 220,000 clones, roughly 89% being singletons. Deletions cut 3 bases from V and 8 bases from J, with 19 bases between. Germline assignment: CDR1 MNHEY and CDR2 SMNVEV (reference sequence). The CDR3 length is 15 residues.

The sequenced sample consisted of PBMCs or T cells enriched from blood (not recorded which). This TCR came from a woman between 25 and 40 years old with acute COVID-19. The chain combines TRBV27 with TRBJ1-2, with a weak D call TRBD1 (5 bases). CDR3 in DNA: TGTGCCAGCAGTTTCAACCCGGCAGGGAAGAACGGCTACACCTTC. Translating gives CASSFNPAGKNGYTF.